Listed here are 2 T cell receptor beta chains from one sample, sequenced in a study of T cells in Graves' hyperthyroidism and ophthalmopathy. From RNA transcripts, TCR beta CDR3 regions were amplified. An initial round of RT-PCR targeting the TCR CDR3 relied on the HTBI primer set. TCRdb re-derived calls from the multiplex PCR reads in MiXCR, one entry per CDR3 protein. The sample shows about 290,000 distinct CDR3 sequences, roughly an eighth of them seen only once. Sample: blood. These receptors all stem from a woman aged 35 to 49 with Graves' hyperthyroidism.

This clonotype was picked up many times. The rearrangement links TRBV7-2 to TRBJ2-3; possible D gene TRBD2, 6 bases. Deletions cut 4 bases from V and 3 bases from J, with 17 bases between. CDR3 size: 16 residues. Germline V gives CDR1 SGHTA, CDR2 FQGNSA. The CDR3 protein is CASSSRPLGGTDTQYF. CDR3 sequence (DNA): TGTGCCAGCAGCTCTCGCCCCCTCGGGGGTACAGATACGCAGTATTTT. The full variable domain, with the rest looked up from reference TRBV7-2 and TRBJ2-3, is GAGVSQSPSNKVTEKGKDVELRCDPISGHTALYWYRQSLGQGLEFLIYFQGNSAPDKSGLPSDRFSAERTGGSVSTLTIQRTQQEDSAVYLCASSSRPLGGTDTQYFGPGTRLTVL.

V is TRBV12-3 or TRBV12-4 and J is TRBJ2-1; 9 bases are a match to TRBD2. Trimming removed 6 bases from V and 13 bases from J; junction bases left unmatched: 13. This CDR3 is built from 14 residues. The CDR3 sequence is CASSISGRPGPQFF. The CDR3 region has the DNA TGTGCCAGCAGCATTAGCGGGAGACCAGGACCACAGTTCTTC.